The clone carrying this T cell receptor (beta chain) was found a few times. The antigen is unknown. Unique molecular identifiers were used to barcode this TCRbeta library. TCRdb redid the calling of the PCR reads with MiXCR, one entry per CDR3 protein. The repertoire has around 450,000 distinct CDR3 sequences, around 15% of them found once; the top ten carry 25% to 30%. The data stem from a study of T-cell reconstitution after alpha-beta-depleted transplantation in children. Study-level results: Several hundred expanded graft clones reportedly supplied alpha-beta T cells about two months after transplant. Counts and diversity of T cells one year after transplant came mostly from newly produced T cells.

V lost 2 bases and J 4 bases, leaving 12 bases between the germline ends. CDR3 size: 14 residues. The clonotype was recovered from a boy under two years old who had a stem cell transplant for Wiskott-Aldrich syndrome, so the T cells may come from the graft donor. Sequenced here: PBMCs, mostly from graft donor cells, sampled 360 days after TCRalphabeta/CD19-depleted stem cell transplant. The chain uses TRBV12-3 or TRBV12-4 and TRBJ2-7, with D perhaps given as TRBD1 or TRBD2 (6 bases each). The CDR3, as DNA: TGTGCCAGCAGTTTAAGGGGGAGGATGTACGAGCAGTACTTC. Translating gives CASSLRGRMYEQYF.